Listed here are 9 T cell receptor beta chains from one sample, sequenced in a study of T-cell reconstitution after alpha-beta-depleted transplantation in children. As it was prepared, the TCRbeta library received unique molecular identifiers. TCRdb recomputed calls from the PCR reads with MiXCR, one row per CDR3 protein. The sample has approximately 200,000 distinct CDR3 sequences, 5% to 6.5% seen once. The source material was PBMCs, sampled before TCRalphabeta/CD19-depleted stem cell transplant. The source of these receptors is a girl under two years old with combined immunodeficiency, due to receive a stem cell transplant.

This rearrangement joins TRBV20-1 to TRBJ1-1; no clear D. The CDR3 totals 17 residues. Germline V gives CDR1 DFQATT, CDR2 SNEGSKA (reference sequence). Trimming removed 0 bases from V and 2 bases from J, with 19 bases in between. The CDR3 nucleotides read TGCAGTGCTAGAGATCACTATAGGTGGCGGATTAACACTGAAGCTTTCTTT. Its translation is CSARDHYRWRINTEAFF.

This clonotype was detected ten times or more. This chain uses TRBV2 with TRBJ2-3; D is ambiguous. Trimming removed 6 bases from V and 6 bases from J, with 13 bases in between. Germline lookup yields CDR1 SNHLY and CDR2 FYNNEI. The CDR3 has 13 residues. In nucleotides, the CDR3 is TGTGCCAGCAGGGGCCCCTTCGCCGATACGCAGTATTTT. It translates to CASRGPFADTQYF. The full variable domain, completed using reference TRBV2 and TRBJ2-3, is EPEVTQTPSHQVTQMGQEVILRCVPISNHLYFYWYRQILGQKVEFLVSFYNNEISEKSEIFDDQFSVERPDGSNFTLKIRSTKLEDSAMYFCASRGPFADTQYFGPGTRLTVL.

In this sample, this clonotype turned up many times. The chain carries TRBV15 and TRBJ2-7, with D perhaps TRBD1 (6 bases). The CDR3 spans 18 residues. Germline loops: CDR1 LNHNV, CDR2 YYDKDF (reference sequence). Trimming removed 4 bases from V and 3 bases from J, with 25 bases in between. The CDR3 coding sequence is TGTGCCACCAGCACCCTTCGAGAGGGGGAGAGGGGTTTCTACGAGCAGTACTTC. Encoded protein: CATSTLREGERGFYEQYF.

In this sample, this clonotype turned up many times. The gene calls are TRBV6-2 or TRBV6-3 and TRBJ2-2; a weak D match, TRBD2 (6 bases). Germline V gene data show CDR1 as MNHEY and CDR2 as SVGEGT. V lost 6 bases, J lost 1 base, and 12 bases lay in between. The CDR3 totals 15 residues. CDR3 amino acids: CASSRGFWNTGELFF. The CDR3 DNA is TGTGCCAGCAGCCGGGGGTTCTGGAACACCGGGGAGCTGTTTTTT.

This clonotype was picked up many times. The chain joins TRBV6-5 to TRBJ2-7; no clear D. The CDR3 consists of 15 residues. Per the germline V gene, CDR1 is MNHEY and CDR2 is SVGAGI. Between the trimmed V and J ends, which lost 2 bases and 2 bases, there was a span of 13 bases. CDR3 amino acids: CASSYATGPPYEQYF. For the CDR3, the DNA is TGTGCCAGCAGTTACGCGACCGGGCCCCCCTACGAGCAGTACTTC.

This clonotype has at least ten counts. V gene TRBV28 combines with J gene TRBJ2-5; D call uncertain. Germline CDR1 and CDR2: MDHEN and SYDVKM. The V and J ends lost 3 bases and 1 base respectively, with 9 bases between them. This CDR3 contains 14 residues. CDR3 protein: CASSLEIVQETQYF. CDR3 nucleotide sequence: TGTGCCAGCAGTTTGGAAATAGTCCAAGAGACCCAGTACTTC.

This clonotype was counted many times. The chain employs TRBV10-3 and TRBJ2-7, with TRBD2 as a possible D gene (5 bases). Germline values: CDR1 ENHRY, CDR2 SYGVKD. CDR3 size: 12 residues. V was shortened by 10 bases and J by 6 bases, with 16 bases between the two germline ends. CDR3 in amino acids: CATTSLFGEQYF. DNA for the CDR3: TGTGCCACAACTAGTTTATTTGGCGAGCAGTACTTC.

This clonotype was seen ten or more times. The rearrangement links TRBV5-5 to TRBJ2-1; D remains ambiguous. The CDR3 consists of 13 residues. V was shortened by 3 bases and J by 7 bases, with 11 bases between the two germline ends. In germline, CDR1 is SGHKS, CDR2 YYEKEE (reference sequence). The CDR3 protein is CASSWALPNEQFF. DNA for the CDR3: TGTGCCAGCAGCTGGGCCCTCCCAAATGAGCAGTTCTTC.

This clonotype was counted at least ten times. This rearrangement joins TRBV7-8 to TRBJ2-5; 10 bases are a match to TRBD2. The ends lost 0 bases at V and 1 base at J; junction bases unmatched: 5. This CDR3 spans 17 amino acids. Germline loops: CDR1 SGHVS, CDR2 FQNEAQ. CDR3 DNA: TGTGCCAGCAGCTTAGCGAGAGCGGGGGGGTTCCAAGAGACCCAGTACTTC. Amino acid sequence: CASSLARAGGFQETQYF.